This T cell receptor (beta chain) was captured by sequencing in a study of regulatory T cells in long-lasting Graves disease. Building of the TCR beta libraries involved iRepertoire HTBI primers and Arm-PCR of CDR3 regions. TCRdb itself ran the multiplex PCR reads through MiXCR, one entry per CDR3 protein. The table records around 450,000 distinct CDR3 sequences, about 15% of them present only once. This clonotype was picked up many times. The sample's time point: newly diagnosed GD, antithyroid drugs for less than 3 months. The TCR library was prepared using RNA isolated from PBMCs. A further study also used this sample, focusing on T cells in Graves' hyperthyroidism and ophthalmopathy. This second study notes: Uncontrolled infection, other autoimmune disease, pregnancy or lactation disqualified patients from enrolment.

The specimen was peripheral blood mononuclear cells (PBMCs), collected at new diagnosis, from a patient treated with antithyroid drugs. The TCR comes from a young woman with Graves disease.

Here the CDR3 DNA reads TGTGCCAGCAGTTTCCAACTAGCGCACACAGATACGCAGTATTTT. Amino acid sequence: CASSFQLAHTDTQYF. This chain connects TRBV12-3 or TRBV12-4 to TRBJ2-3; 7 bases match TRBD2. The CDR3 sequence is 15 residues long. V trimming: 3 bases; J trimming: 2 bases; junction bases outside the gene matches: 5.